A selection of T cell receptor beta chains follows, all from one sample in a study of T cell responses to AZD1222 COVID-19 vaccine. Using immunoSEQ multiplex PCR, the repertoire was profiled, and TCRdb retains in-frame clones only, with some absent. The data contain 84,000 or so clones, approximately 90% of them singletons. Here the sequenced sample was peripheral blood, taken on day 0 of MenACWY control vaccination. These receptors were taken from an adult in good health. CDR3s include the opening cysteine and the closing phenylalanine or tryptophan. D genes are given only for firm matches. Some rows have no size entry. The others give once, few or many, or a class for an expanded clone.

clone_size j_call cdr3_length v_call d_call cdr3_aa cdr3_nt
- TRBJ2-7 16 TRBV27 - CASSQTTGLGVYEQYF TGTGCCAGCAGTCAGACGACAGGTTTGGGGGTCTACGAGCAGTACTTC
- TRBJ2-1 13 TRBV5-5 - CASSPGNYGGQFF TGTGCCAGCAGCCCAGGAAATTACGGGGGGCAGTTCTTC
- TRBJ1-1 11 TRBV19 - CASRRGTEAFF TGTGCCAGTAGGCGGGGGACTGAAGCTTTCTTT
- TRBJ1-5 17 TRBV6-1 TRBD1 CASSEVMSGTGDQPQHF TGTGCCAGCAGTGAAGTCATGAGCGGGACAGGGGATCAGCCCCAGCATTTT
once TRBJ1-1 14 TRBV5-3 - CARSSPMWDTEAFF TGTGCCAGAAGCTCCCCTATGTGGGACACTGAAGCTTTCTTT
once TRBJ1-6 18 TRBV9 TRBD1 CASSEGTGTSSYNSPLHF TGTGCCAGCAGCGAGGGGACAGGGACTAGCTCCTATAATTCACCCCTCCACTTT
- TRBJ2-5 14 TRBV6-5 TRBD2 CASSGTSGIETQYF TGTGCCAGCTCTGGGACTAGCGGGATAGAGACCCAGTACTTC
- TRBJ1-3 17 TRBV7-9 TRBD1 CASSFNRGPSSGNTIYF TGTGCCAGCAGTTTCAACAGGGGCCCGAGCTCTGGAAACACCATATATTTT
few TRBJ1-1 13 TRBV15 - CATSRDGNAQAFF TGTGCCACCAGCAGAGATGGGAACGCGCAAGCTTTCTTT
- TRBJ2-5 16 TRBV4-2 TRBD2 CASSQDVREGQETQYF TGTGCCAGCAGCCAAGATGTCAGGGAGGGGCAAGAGACCCAGTACTTC
- TRBJ1-6 13 TRBV6-5 TRBD1 CASSGTAVSPLHF TGTGCCAGCAGCGGGACAGCTGTTTCACCCCTCCACTTT
once TRBJ1-1 13 TRBV10-3 TRBD1 CASRDSPNTEAFF TGTGCCAGCCGGGACAGCCCAAACACTGAAGCTTTCTTT
once TRBJ2-7 12 TRBV6-2/TRBV6-3 TRBD1 CASSGTGLEQYF TGTGCCAGCAGCGGGACAGGGCTCGAGCAGTACTTC
- TRBJ1-6 15 TRBV6-5 - CASSRRSSYNSPLHF TGTGCCAGCAGTAGACGGAGCTCCTATAATTCACCCCTCCACTTT
- TRBJ1-2 11 TRBV2 - CASSATYGYTF TGTGCCAGCAGCGCGACCTATGGCTACACCTTC
few TRBJ2-2 15 TRBV6-5 - CASTTHSRGTGELFF TGTGCCAGCACCACTCACTCGCGGGGCACCGGGGAGCTGTTTTTT
- TRBJ2-7 15 TRBV19 - CATSEVGGPLSEQYF TGTGCCACCTCCGAAGTGGGAGGCCCCCTTAGCGAGCAGTACTTC
- TRBJ1-4 15 TRBV7-2 - CASSSLGGAGEKLFF TGTGCCAGCAGCTCCCTGGGGGGGGCGGGTGAAAAACTGTTTTTT
- TRBJ2-1 15 TRBV28 - CASSSRAPGYNEQFF TGTGCCAGCAGTTCCCGAGCCCCGGGCTACAATGAGCAGTTCTTC
- TRBJ1-3 13 TRBV12-3/TRBV12-4 - CASARGTGNTIYF TGTGCCAGCGCAAGAGGGACTGGAAACACCATATATTTT
- TRBJ1-1 16 TRBV6-6 - CASRTPRADKNTEAFF TGTGCCAGCAGAACGCCCAGGGCGGACAAGAACACTGAAGCTTTCTTT
- TRBJ2-2 13 TRBV7-6 - CASSSQGTGELFF TGTGCCAGCAGCTCTCAGGGCACCGGGGAGCTGTTTTTT
- TRBJ2-7 15 TRBV6-5 TRBD1 CASRPETGSSYEQYF TGTGCCAGCAGGCCGGAGACAGGGAGCTCCTACGAGCAGTACTTC
- TRBJ2-1 15 TRBV5-1 TRBD2 CASSLVLAGDNEQFF TGCGCCAGCAGCTTGGTACTAGCGGGAGACAATGAGCAGTTCTTC
- TRBJ1-5 14 TRBV19 - CASSITWGDQPQHF TGTGCCAGTAGCATTACTTGGGGGGATCAGCCCCAGCATTTT